Presented here are 18 T cell receptor beta chains from one specimen sequenced in a study of beta chain features in type 1 diabetes. These TCRs' antigens remain unknown. Expressed TCRB transcripts were sequenced because the entire RNA isolate underwent reverse transcription. Sequenced by immunoSEQ multiplex PCR; TCRdb stores in-frame clones only, minus some. The data show roughly 700,000 clones, about an eighth seen once. Study findings and constraints: Type 1 diabetes patients showed a moderate but significant shortening of TCRB CDR3s in all four CD4+ subsets.

The specimen was naive CD4+ T cells from blood. These receptor sequences come from a man aged 18 to 35 with type 1 diabetes.

V and J are TRBV28 and TRBJ1-6, with D unresolved. V dropped 5 bases and J dropped 10 bases, with 9 bases sitting between them. From germline, CDR1 is MDHEN and CDR2 SYDVKM. This CDR3 is built from 12 residues. The CDR3 coding sequence is TGTGCCAGCAGTGAAGCCGCCTCACCCCTCCACTTT. Its translation is CASSEAASPLHF.

This clone appeared a few times. V gene TRBV7-8 combines with J gene TRBJ1-4, with unresolved D. The V gene lost 6 bases and the J gene lost 8 bases, with 10 bases spanning the gap. This CDR3 is built from 12 residues. CDR1 and CDR2 (germline): SGHVS, FQNEAQ. The CDR3 region has the DNA TGTGCCAGCAGAGATGGCAACGAAAAACTGTTTTTT. It encodes CASRDGNEKLFF.

This chain links TRBV9 with TRBJ2-3, with TRBD2 matching over 12 bases. Trimming removed 5 bases from V and 8 bases from J; junction bases left unmatched: 9. The CDR3 totals 15 residues. The germline CDR1 and CDR2 sequences are SGDLS and YYNGEE. The chain's CDR3 is CASREGLAGTSTQYF. As DNA, the CDR3 is TGTGCCAGCAGGGAAGGACTAGCGGGGACGAGTACGCAGTATTTT.

This clone was recorded a few times. Different DNA sequences within this sample yield the same CDR3. This chain uses TRBV29-1 with TRBJ2-7, with 11 bases matching TRBD2. The ends lost 7 bases at V and 4 bases at J; junction bases unmatched: 3. CDR1 SQVTM and CDR2 ANQGSEA come from the germline V gene. This CDR3 has 12 residues. The CDR3 DNA sequence: TGCAGCGGTGGGACTAGCGGATACGAGCAGTACTTC. It is translated as CSGGTSGYEQYF.

The rearrangement links TRBV4-1 to TRBJ2-3; 7 bases line up with TRBD1. Trimming took 3 bases from V and 2 from J; bases not matched to a gene: 5. The germline V gene has CDR1 MGHRA and CDR2 YSYEKL. This CDR3 contains 15 residues. The CDR3 loop is CASSQTGTVTDTQYF. The CDR3 nucleotides are TGCGCCAGCAGCCAGACGGGGACAGTCACAGATACGCAGTATTTT.

A few counts support this clone. The rearrangement links TRBV28 to TRBJ1-1, with unresolved D. Looked up from germline, CDR1 is MDHEN and CDR2 is SYDVKM. The CDR3 contains 14 residues. Deletions cut 3 bases from V and 1 base from J, with 9 bases between. The CDR3: CASSLTAANTEAFF. The CDR3 coding sequence is TGTGCCAGCAGTTTGACGGCGGCGAACACTGAAGCTTTCTTT.

The V and J genes are TRBV25-1 and TRBJ2-5, with D possibly matching TRBD2 (6 bases). This CDR3 has 15 amino acids. Germline V gene data show CDR1 as MGHDK and CDR2 as SYGVNS. Trimming removed 2 bases from V and 10 bases from J, with 20 bases in between. CDR3 sequence: CASSEAADQTGGQYF. The CDR3 DNA reads as TGTGCCAGCAGTGAAGCCGCGGACCAGACCGGGGGCCAGTACTTC.

This clone was seen more than once but under ten times. The genes are TRBV29-1 and TRBJ1-1; D not certain. V was pared by 3 bases and J by 1 base, with 12 bases between. The CDR3 totals 14 residues. Germline V gene data show CDR1 as SQVTM and CDR2 as ANQGSEA. CDR3 coding DNA: TGCAGCGTTGAGAACCATGTCAAGAACACTGAAGCTTTCTTT. This translates into CSVENHVKNTEAFF.

The gene calls are TRBV25-1 and TRBJ2-5, with no clear D. Per germline, CDR1 MGHDK and CDR2 SYGVNS. The V end was cut by 3 bases, the J end by 5 bases, with 13 bases between. There are 14 residues in the CDR3. The CDR3 DNA follows: TGTGCCAGCAGTGACTCCCACTTACTCGAGACCCAGTACTTC. Its protein is CASSDSHLLETQYF.

V and J are TRBV29-1 and TRBJ1-5; tentative D call: TRBD1 (6 bases). Trimming pared 4 bases from V and 2 bases from J, leaving 15 bases between. The CDR3 loop spans 15 amino acids. In germline, CDR1 is SQVTM, CDR2 ANQGSEA. CDR3 in DNA: TGCAGCGTTGTTCTGGGGGGCAGCGGCAATCAGCCCCAGCATTTT. It encodes CSVVLGGSGNQPQHF.

The chain has TRBV30 and TRBJ1-5, with a tentative D call TRBD1 (6 bases). CDR3 size: 13 residues. Germline V CDR1 and CDR2: GTSNPN, SVGIG (reference sequence). Trimming shortened V by 7 bases and J by 3 bases, and 13 bases separated the two germline ends. The CDR3 is CALEQGHNQPQHF. In DNA form, the CDR3 reads TGTGCCTTAGAACAGGGACACAATCAGCCCCAGCATTTT.

V and J are TRBV6-5 and TRBJ1-2; D perhaps matches TRBD1 (5 bases). V lost 6 bases to trimming and J lost 7 bases, with 15 bases between them. CDR1 is MNHEY and CDR2 is SVGAGI in the germline V gene. This CDR3 has 13 amino acids. The DNA of the CDR3 is TGTGCCAGCAGCGACCCAGGGACCGGTGGCTACACCTTC. Translated: CASSDPGTGGYTF.

The chain couples TRBV4-1 to TRBJ2-2; no firm D call. In germline, CDR1 is MGHRA, CDR2 YSYEKL. The CDR3 length is 16 residues. Trimming stripped 0 bases from V and 1 base from J, with 9 bases between. Written as DNA, the CDR3 is TGCGCCAGCAGCCAAGAGGGAACGGTGAACACCGGGGAGCTGTTTTTT. Translated: CASSQEGTVNTGELFF.

This clone was seen a handful of times. The V gene is TRBV30, the J gene TRBJ1-1; the D gene is possibly TRBD1 (5 bases). This CDR3 comprises 15 residues. V lost 0 bases and J 4 bases, leaving 15 bases between the germline ends. The V gene's germline CDR1 is GTSNPN and CDR2 SVGIG (reference sequence). Here the CDR3 reads CAWSVQAGGFTEAFF. CDR3 coding DNA: TGTGCCTGGAGTGTACAGGCGGGGGGGTTCACTGAAGCTTTCTTT. Full variable domain (remainder filled in from reference TRBV30 and TRBJ1-1): SQTIHQWPATLVQPVGSPLSLECTVEGTSNPNLYWYRQAAGRGLQLLFYSVGIGQISSEVPQNLSASRPQDRQFILSSKKLLLSDSGFYLCAWSVQAGGFTEAFFGQGTRLTVV.

This clone occurred a few times. V usage is TRBV10-3 and J usage is TRBJ2-7, with TRBD1 matching 7 bases. The CDR3 is made up of 13 amino acids. Germline trimming cut 10 bases from V and 5 bases from J; bases unmatched to any gene: 11. Germline CDR1 is ENHRY and CDR2 is SYGVKD. CDR3 loop: CATGQEESNEQYF. Written as DNA, the CDR3 is TGTGCCACCGGACAGGAAGAAAGTAACGAGCAGTACTTC.

The chain is built from TRBV6-5 and TRBJ1-2; D is perhaps TRBD1 (6 bases). Germline CDR1 is MNHEY and CDR2 is SVGAGI. This CDR3 is built from 15 residues. The V end was cut by 0 bases, the J end by 5 bases, with 13 bases between. The CDR3 reads CASSYSRQVQYGYTF. CDR3 nucleotides: TGTGCCAGCAGTTACTCGAGACAGGTTCAATATGGCTACACCTTC.

The table lists this clone with a few counts. The rearrangement joins TRBV9 to TRBJ2-5, with D possibly TRBD2 on 6 matching bases. The V gene's germline CDR1 is SGDLS and CDR2 YYNGEE. This CDR3 is built from 14 residues. Trimming took off 0 bases at V and 1 base at J, with 7 bases between the two ends. As DNA, the CDR3 is TGTGCCAGCAGCGTAGTGGGGGGCCAAGAGACCCAGTACTTC. Translated: CASSVVGGQETQYF.

This clone occurred a few times. The chain employs TRBV2 and TRBJ1-1; weak D call: TRBD1 (6 bases). This CDR3 region has 15 residues. Trimming removed 2 bases at V and 1 base at J, with 11 bases between. CDR1 is SNHLY and CDR2 is FYNNEI in the germline V gene. In DNA form, the CDR3 reads TGTGCCAGCAGTGAATATGGGACACGGAACACTGAAGCTTTCTTT. Protein sequence: CASSEYGTRNTEAFF.